The TCR beta chain under discussion was sequenced for a study of cytomegalovirus exposure and HLA in healthy donors. A word on this clone: Its antigen is as yet unknown.

Regarding the study as a whole: The authors confirmed in vitro that three CMV-associated chains were specific for CMV antigens.

The CDR3 totals 14 residues. CDR1 SGHTA and CDR2 FQGNSA come from the germline V gene. The J segment lost 2 bases and the V segment lost 3 bases, leaving 4 bases of the junction unmatched. Clones were sequenced by immunoSEQ multiplex PCR, and TCRdb holds only the in-frame ones, with some missing. The data contain about 160,000 clones, approximately 88% of them singletons. This TCR was sampled from a man aged 25-45 years in good health and CMV-seropositive. The specimen sequenced was PBMCs. The chain has TRBV7-2 and TRBJ2-7, with TRBD2 matching over 7 bases. The CDR3 DNA reads TGTGCCAGCAGCTTCGGACTAGACGCCTACGAGCAGTACTTC. Its protein is CASSFGLDAYEQYF. The full variable domain, rest sourced from reference TRBV7-2 and TRBJ2-7, is GAGVSQSPSNKVTEKGKDVELRCDPISGHTALYWYRQSLGQGLEFLIYFQGNSAPDKSGLPSDRFSAERTGGSVSTLTIQRTQQEDSAVYLCASSFGLDAYEQYFGPGTRLTVT.